This T cell receptor (beta chain) was documented in a study of blood T cells in healthy people across ages. Study overall: Roughly one uniquely barcoded beta molecule per two T cells was captured.

Germline CDR1 reads SGHAT; CDR2 reads FQNNGV. V lost 3 bases and J 1 base, leaving 13 bases between the germline ends. The CDR3 consists of 15 residues. Study results and limitations: Strong correlation was found linking TCR beta diversity to naive T cell percentage.

A remark on this clonotype: The antigen remains undetermined.

PCR was performed a second time for roughly 6 to 12 cycles using a sample-barcoded 5' primer and a J-beta primer mix. TCRdb processed the 5' RACE reads anew with MiXCR; each CDR3 protein has one entry. The profile shows some 850,000 distinct CDR3 sequences, about 26% of them singletons. The sample also formed part of further work on T cells of mothers and their children.

The rearrangement joins TRBV11-2 to TRBJ2-7, with a tentative D call TRBD2 (5 bases). Material: blood. This TCR came from a boy aged 5-17 years in good health. The chain's CDR3 is CASSFQAGASYEQYF. Written as DNA, the CDR3 is TGTGCCAGCAGCTTCCAGGCGGGCGCTTCCTACGAGCAGTACTTC.